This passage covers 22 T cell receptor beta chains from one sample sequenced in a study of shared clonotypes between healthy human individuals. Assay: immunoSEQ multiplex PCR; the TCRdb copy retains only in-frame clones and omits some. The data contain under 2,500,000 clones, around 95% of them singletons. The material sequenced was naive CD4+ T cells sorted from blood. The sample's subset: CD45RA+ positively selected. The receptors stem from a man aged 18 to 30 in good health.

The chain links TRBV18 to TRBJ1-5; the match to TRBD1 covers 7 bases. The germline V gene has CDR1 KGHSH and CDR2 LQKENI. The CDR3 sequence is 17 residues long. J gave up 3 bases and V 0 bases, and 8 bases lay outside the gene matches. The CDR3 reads CASSPPVGGGYNQPQHF. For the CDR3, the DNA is TGTGCCAGCTCACCACCCGTCGGAGGGGGCTACAATCAGCCCCAGCATTTT.

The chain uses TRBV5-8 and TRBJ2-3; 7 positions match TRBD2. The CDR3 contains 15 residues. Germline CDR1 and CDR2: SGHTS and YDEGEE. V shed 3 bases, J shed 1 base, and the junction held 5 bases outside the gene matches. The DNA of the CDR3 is TGTGCCAGCAGCTCCGGCGGGGGAGGCACAGATACGCAGTATTTT. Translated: CASSSGGGGTDTQYF.

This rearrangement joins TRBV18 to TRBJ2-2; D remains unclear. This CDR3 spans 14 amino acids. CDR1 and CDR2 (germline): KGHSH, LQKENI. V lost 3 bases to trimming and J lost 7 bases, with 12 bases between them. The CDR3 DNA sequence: TGTGCCAGCTCACCCTACGGCTCTCTCGGGGAGCTGTTTTTT. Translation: CASSPYGSLGELFF.

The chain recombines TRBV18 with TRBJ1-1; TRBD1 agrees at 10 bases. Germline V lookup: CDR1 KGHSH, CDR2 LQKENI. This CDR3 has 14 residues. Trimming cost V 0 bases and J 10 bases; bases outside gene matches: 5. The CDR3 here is CASSPPGQGLGAFF. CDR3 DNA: TGTGCCAGCTCACCACCGGGACAGGGGTTGGGAGCTTTCTTT.

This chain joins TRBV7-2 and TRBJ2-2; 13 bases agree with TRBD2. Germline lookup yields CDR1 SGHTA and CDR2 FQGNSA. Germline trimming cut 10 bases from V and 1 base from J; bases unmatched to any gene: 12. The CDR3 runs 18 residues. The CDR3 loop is CATIRKLAGGMNTGELFF. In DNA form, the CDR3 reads TGTGCCACCATACGTAAACTAGCGGGAGGGATGAACACCGGGGAGCTGTTTTTT.

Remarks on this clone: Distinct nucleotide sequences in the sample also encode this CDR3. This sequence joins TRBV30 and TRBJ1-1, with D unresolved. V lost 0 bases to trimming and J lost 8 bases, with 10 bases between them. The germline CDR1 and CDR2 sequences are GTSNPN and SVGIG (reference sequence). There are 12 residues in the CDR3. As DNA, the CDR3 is TGTGCCTGGAGTGTTTCAGGAACCGAAGCTTTCTTT. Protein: CAWSVSGTEAFF.

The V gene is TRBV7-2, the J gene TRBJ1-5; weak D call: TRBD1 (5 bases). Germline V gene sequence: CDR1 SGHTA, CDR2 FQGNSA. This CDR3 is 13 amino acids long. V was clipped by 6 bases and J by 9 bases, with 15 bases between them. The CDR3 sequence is CASSIQENPPQHF. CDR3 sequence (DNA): TGTGCCAGCAGTATACAGGAAAACCCGCCCCAGCATTTT.

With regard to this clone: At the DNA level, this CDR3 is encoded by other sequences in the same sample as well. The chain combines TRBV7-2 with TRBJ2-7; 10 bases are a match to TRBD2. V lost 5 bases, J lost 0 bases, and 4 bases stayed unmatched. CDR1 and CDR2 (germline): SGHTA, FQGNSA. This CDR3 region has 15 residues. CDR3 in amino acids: CASSKTSGISYEQYF. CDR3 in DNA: TGTGCCAGCAGCAAAACTAGCGGGATCTCCTACGAGCAGTACTTC.

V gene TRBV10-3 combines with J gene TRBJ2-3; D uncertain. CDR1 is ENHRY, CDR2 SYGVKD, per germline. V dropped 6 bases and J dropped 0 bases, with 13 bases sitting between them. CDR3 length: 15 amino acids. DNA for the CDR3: TGTGCCATCAGCTGGACCCTGACTAGCACAGATACGCAGTATTTT. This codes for CAISWTLTSTDTQYF.

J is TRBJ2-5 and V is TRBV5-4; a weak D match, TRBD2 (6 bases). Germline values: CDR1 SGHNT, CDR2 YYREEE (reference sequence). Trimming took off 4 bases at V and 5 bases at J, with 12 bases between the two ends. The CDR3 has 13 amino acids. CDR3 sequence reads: CASSPGTGETQYF. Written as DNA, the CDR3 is TGTGCCAGCAGCCCGGGGACTGGGGAGACCCAGTACTTC.

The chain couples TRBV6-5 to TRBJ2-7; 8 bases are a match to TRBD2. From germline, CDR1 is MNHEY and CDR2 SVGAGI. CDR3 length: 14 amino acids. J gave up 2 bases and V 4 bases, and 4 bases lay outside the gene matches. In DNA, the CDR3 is TGTGCCAGCAGTTCCCAAGCGGGAGCCTACGAGCAGTACTTC. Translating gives CASSSQAGAYEQYF.

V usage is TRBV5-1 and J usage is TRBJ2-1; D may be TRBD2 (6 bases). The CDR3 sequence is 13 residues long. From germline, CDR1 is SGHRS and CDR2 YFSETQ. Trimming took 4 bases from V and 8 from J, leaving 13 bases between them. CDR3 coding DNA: TGCGCCAGCAGCCGCGGCGGAGGGGATGAGCAGTTCTTC. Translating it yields CASSRGGGDEQFF.

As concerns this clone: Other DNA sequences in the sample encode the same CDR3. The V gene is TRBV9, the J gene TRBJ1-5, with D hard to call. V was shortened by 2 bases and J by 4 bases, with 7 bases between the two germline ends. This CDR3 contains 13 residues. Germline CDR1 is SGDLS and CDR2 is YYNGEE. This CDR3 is CASSVGDNQPQHF. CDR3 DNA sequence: TGTGCCAGCAGCGTCGGCGATAATCAGCCCCAGCATTTT. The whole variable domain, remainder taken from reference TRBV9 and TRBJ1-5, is DSGVTQTPKHLITATGQRVTLRCSPRSGDLSVYWYQQSLDQGLQFLIQYYNGEERAKGNILERFSAQQFPDLHSELNLSSLELGDSALYFCASSVGDNQPQHFGDGTRLSIL.

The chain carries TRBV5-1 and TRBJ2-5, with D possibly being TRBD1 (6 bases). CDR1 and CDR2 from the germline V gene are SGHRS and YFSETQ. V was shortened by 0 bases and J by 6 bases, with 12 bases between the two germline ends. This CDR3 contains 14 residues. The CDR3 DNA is TGCGCCAGCAGCTTGGACAGGGTGGGAAAGACCCAGTACTTC. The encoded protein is CASSLDRVGKTQYF. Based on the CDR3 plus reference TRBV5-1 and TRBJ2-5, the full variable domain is KAGVTQTPRYLIKTRGQQVTLSCSPISGHRSVSWYQQTPGQGLQFLFEYFSETQRNKGNFPGRFSGRQFSNSRSEMNVSTLELGDSALYLCASSLDRVGKTQYFGPGTRLLVL.

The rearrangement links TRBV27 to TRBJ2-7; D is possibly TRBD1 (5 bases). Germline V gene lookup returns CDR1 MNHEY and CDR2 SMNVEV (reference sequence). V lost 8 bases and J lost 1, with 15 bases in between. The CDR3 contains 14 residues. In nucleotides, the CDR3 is TGTGCCAGCGGTAGGGGCAGGGCATCCTACGAGCAGTACTTC. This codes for CASGRGRASYEQYF.

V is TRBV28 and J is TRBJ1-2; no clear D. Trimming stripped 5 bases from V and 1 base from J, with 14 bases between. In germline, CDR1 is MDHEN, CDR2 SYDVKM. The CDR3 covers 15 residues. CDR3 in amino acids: CASSLVPGNNYGYTF. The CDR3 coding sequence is TGTGCCAGCAGTCTAGTGCCGGGGAATAACTATGGCTACACCTTC.

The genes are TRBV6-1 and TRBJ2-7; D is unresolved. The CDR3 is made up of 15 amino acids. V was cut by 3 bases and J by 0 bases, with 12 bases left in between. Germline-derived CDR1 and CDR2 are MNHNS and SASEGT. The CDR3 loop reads CASSDLGYRSYEQYF. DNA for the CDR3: TGTGCCAGCAGTGACCTGGGCTATCGCTCCTACGAGCAGTACTTC.

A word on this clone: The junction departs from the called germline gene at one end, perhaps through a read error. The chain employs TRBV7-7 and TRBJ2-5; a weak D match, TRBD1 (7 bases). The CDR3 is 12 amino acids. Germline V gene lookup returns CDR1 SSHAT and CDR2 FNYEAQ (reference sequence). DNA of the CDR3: TGTGCTAGCAGGGGGGCGGAGGAGACCCAGTACTTC. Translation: CASRGAEETQYF.

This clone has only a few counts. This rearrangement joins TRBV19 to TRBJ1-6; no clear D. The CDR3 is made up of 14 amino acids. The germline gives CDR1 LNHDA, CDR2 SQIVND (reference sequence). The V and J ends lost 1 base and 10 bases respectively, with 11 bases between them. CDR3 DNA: TGTGCCAGTAGTATAGGGCTAGAAGGCTCACCCCTCCACTTT. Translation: CASSIGLEGSPLHF. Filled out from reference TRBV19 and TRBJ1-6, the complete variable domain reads DGGITQSPKYLFRKEGQNVTLSCEQNLNHDAMYWYRQDPGQGLRLIYYSQIVNDFQKGDIAEGYSVSREKKESFPLTVTSAQKNPTAFYLCASSIGLEGSPLHFGNGTRLTVT.

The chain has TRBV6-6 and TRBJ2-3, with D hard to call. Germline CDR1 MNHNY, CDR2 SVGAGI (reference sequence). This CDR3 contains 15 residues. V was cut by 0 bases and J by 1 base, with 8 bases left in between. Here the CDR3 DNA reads TGTGCCAGCAGTTACTCCGCCCCCCGCACAGATACGCAGTATTTT. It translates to CASSYSAPRTDTQYF.

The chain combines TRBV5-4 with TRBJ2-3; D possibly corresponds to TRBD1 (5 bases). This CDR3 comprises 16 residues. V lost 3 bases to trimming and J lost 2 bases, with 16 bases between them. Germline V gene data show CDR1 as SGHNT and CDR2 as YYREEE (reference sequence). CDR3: CASSYRVGRATDTQYF. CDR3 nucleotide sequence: TGTGCCAGCAGCTACCGGGTAGGCAGGGCCACAGATACGCAGTATTTT.

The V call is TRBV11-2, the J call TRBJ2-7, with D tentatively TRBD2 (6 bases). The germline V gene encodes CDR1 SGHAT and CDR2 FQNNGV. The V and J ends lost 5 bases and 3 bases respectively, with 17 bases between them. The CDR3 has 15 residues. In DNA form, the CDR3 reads TGTGCCAGCAGCCTCCCTGACCGGGGGATCTACGAGCAGTACTTC. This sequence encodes CASSLPDRGIYEQYF.